Detailed here is one T cell receptor (beta chain). This clone came up once. No antigen is known for it. One base away there is no much larger clone; base qualities are not given. Enrolling through a virtual design, the prospective study's participants ranged in age from roughly 18 to 89 years and lived across roughly 23 United States geographic areas. In the prospective study, participants were assigned to cohorts based on the clinical history participants reported in a screening survey and a study questionnaire. For ImmuneRACE Cohort 3, a participant was defined as recovered based on two consecutive negative NP/OP PCR tests, clearance by a healthcare professional, or resolution of symptoms. In the prospective study, mobile phlebotomists collected whole blood, serum and a nasopharyngeal or oropharyngeal swab from each participant. Additional blood draws and questionnaires over an approximately 2-month period could optionally be provided by prospective study participants. Before DNA extraction, prospective study blood samples were shipped either frozen or at room temperature.

The sample originates from a study of blood T cell repertoires in COVID-19 (dated by TCRdb to the early 2020s). Concerning the study at large: The collaborator samples originated in the United States, Italy and Spain and spanned the acute and convalescent phases of COVID-19. The material from the prospective study consisted of cDNA or gDNA derived from T cells, B-cell-depleted T cells, or PBMCs. The dataset comprised deeply sampled blood TCRbeta repertoires from subjects exposed to, actively infected with, or recovered from COVID-19. The repertoires were made available in a free public database intended to serve as a resource for research on the immune response to SARS-CoV-2. Samples were obtained from the ongoing ImmuneRACE study (first 160 participants) and from some 1,300 subjects provided by 6 global collaborators. A de-identified subject ID, COVID-19 status, age in years and sex were almost always included in the sample metadata. Where available, HLA class I and class II types were taken from metadata supplied by the sample provider and were not determined by assay-based typing. Paper-wide results and their limitations: The quantity of clinical and demographic metadata differed by source and by participant and was supplied without curation.

From a lookup of the germline V gene, CDR1 and CDR2 are SGHRS and YFSETQ. Clipping removes 4 bases from V and 5 bases from J, with 6 as the unmatched junction base count. The CDR3, cysteine through phenylalanine, is 15 amino acids long. Here the CDR3 DNA is all that survives: 45 bases in frame from base 1. TCRbeta CDR3 regions were amplified from genomic DNA using the immunoSEQ Assay, a bias-controlled multiplex PCR. The study's own analysis went as follows. Nucleated cell counts per sample were estimated from amplification of reference gene primers within the assay. To quantify the absolute abundance of each unique TCRbeta CDR3 rearrangement, sequence reads were collapsed and filtered. For each sample, productive Simpson clonality was calculated as the square root of Simpson's diversity index over productive rearrangements. TCRdb holds this immuneACCESS table with in-frame rearrangements only. Some clones are missing; in checked studies, unresolved V genes explain under half, and the rest has no known cause. V and J calls and clone size are copied from that table; D and trimming were computed from the DNA. The sample data list 150,000 to 200,000 clones, and 80% to 90% of these were observed just once. The ten most abundant clones make up about 8.8% of the sample.

This chain is built from TRBV5-1 and TRBJ1-2, and 12 junction bases match TRBD1. The origin of this receptor is a woman aged 18-29 years who had recovered from COVID-19. Material for sequencing was PBMCs or T cells enriched from blood (not recorded which). The CDR3 corresponds to CASSPGTGGSYGYTF. The sequence in DNA is TGCGCCAGCAGCCCTGGGACAGGGGGCTCTTATGGCTACACCTTC. Joined to the reference TRBV5-1 and TRBJ1-2 proteins, this CDR3 gives the full variable domain: KAGVTQTPRYLIKTRGQQVTLSCSPISGHRSVSWYQQTPGQGLQFLFEYFSETQRNKGNFPGRFSGRQFSNSRSEMNVSTLELGDSALYLCASSPGTGGSYGYTFGSGTRLTVV.